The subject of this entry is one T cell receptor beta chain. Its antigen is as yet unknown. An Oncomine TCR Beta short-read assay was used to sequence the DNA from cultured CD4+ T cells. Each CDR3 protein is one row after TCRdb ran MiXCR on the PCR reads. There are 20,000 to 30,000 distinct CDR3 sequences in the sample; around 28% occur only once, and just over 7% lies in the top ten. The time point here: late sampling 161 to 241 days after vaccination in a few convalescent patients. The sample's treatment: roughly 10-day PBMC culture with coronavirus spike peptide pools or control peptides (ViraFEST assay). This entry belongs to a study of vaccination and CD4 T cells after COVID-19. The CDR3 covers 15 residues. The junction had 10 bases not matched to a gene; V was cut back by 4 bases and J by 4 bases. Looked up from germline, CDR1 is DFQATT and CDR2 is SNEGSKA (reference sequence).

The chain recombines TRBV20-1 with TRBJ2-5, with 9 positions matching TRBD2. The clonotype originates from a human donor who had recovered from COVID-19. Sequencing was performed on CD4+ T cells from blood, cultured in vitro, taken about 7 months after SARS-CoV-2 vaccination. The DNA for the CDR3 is TGCAGTGCTAACCCCACGCGGGAGGGCCGAGAGACCCAGTACTTC. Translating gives CSANPTREGRETQYF.